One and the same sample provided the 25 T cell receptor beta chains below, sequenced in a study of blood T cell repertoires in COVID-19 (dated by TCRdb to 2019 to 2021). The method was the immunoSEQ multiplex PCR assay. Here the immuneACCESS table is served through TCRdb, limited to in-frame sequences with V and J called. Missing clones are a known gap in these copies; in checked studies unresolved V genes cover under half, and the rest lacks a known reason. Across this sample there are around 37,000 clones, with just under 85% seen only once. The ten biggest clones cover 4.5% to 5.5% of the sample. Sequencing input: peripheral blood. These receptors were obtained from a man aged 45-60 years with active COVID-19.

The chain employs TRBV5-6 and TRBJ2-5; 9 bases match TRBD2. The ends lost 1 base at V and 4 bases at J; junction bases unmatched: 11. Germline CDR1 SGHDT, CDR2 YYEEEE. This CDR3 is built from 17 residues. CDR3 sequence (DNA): TGTGCCAGCAGCTTGACTCGCGGGGGGGCCCGTTCAGAGACCCAGTACTTC. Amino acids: CASSLTRGGARSETQYF.

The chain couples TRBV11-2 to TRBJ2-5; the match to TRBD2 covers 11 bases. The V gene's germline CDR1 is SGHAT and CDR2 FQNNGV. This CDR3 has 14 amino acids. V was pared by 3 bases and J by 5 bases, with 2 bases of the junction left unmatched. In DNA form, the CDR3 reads TGTGCCAGCAGCTTGACTAGCGGGGAGGAGACCCAGTACTTC. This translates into CASSLTSGEETQYF.

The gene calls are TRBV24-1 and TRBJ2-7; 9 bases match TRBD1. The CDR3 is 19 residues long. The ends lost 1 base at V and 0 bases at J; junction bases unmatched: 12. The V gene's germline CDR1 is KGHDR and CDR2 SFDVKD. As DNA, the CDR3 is TGTGCCACCAGTGATTTTGGGACAGGGAACCACCAAGACTCCTACGAGCAGTACTTC. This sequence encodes CATSDFGTGNHQDSYEQYF.

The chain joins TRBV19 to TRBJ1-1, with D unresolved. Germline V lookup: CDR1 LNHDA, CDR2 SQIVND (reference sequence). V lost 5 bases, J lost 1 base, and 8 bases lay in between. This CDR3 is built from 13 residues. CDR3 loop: CASSVHRNTEAFF. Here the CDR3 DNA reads TGTGCCAGTAGTGTCCACAGGAACACTGAAGCTTTCTTT.

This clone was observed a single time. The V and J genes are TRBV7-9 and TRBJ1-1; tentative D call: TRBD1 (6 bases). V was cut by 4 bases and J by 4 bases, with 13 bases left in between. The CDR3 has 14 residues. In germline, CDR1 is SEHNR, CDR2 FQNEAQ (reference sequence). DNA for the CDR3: TGTGCCAGCAGCTCCTCAGGGGCGGGCACTGAAGCTTTCTTT. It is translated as CASSSSGAGTEAFF.

In nucleotides, the CDR3 is TGTGCCAGCAGCGCCCGGGACAACTACAATGAGCAGTTCTTC. It codes for CASSARDNYNEQFF. This rearrangement joins TRBV11-2 to TRBJ2-1; D is possibly TRBD1 (6 bases). The CDR3 extends over 14 amino acids. V lost 5 bases and J lost 3, with 11 bases in between. CDR1 and CDR2 (germline): SGHAT, FQNNGV.

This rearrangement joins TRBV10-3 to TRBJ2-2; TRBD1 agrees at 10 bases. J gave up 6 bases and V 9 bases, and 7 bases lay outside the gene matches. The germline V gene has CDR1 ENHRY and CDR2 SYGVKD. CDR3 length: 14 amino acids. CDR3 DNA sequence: TGTGCCATACCGACAGGGGGCCTACCCGGGGAGCTGTTTTTT. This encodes CAIPTGGLPGELFF.

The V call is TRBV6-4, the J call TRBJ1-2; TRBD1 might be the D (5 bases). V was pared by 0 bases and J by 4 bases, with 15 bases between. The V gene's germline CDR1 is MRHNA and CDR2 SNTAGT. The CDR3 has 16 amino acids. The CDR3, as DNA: TGTGCCAGCAGTGACTCGAACCTCCGGGGGGGCTATGGCTACACCTTC. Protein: CASSDSNLRGGYGYTF.

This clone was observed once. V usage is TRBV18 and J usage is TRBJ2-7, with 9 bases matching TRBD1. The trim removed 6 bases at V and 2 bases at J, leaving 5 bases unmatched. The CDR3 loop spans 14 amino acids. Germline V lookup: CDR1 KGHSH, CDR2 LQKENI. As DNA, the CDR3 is TGTGCCAGCTCTCCTGGGACAGGGCCCTACGAGCAGTACTTC. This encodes CASSPGTGPYEQYF.

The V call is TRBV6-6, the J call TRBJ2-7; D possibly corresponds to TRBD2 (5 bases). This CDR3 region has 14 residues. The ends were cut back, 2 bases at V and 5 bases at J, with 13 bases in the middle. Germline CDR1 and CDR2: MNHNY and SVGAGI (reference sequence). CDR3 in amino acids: CASSYGSPWDEQYF. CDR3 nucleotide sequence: TGTGCCAGCAGTTACGGGAGTCCTTGGGACGAGCAGTACTTC.

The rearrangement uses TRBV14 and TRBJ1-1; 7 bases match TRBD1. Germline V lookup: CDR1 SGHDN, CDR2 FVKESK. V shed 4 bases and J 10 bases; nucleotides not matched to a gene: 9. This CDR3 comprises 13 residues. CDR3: CASSPGTVGGAFF. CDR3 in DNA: TGTGCCAGCAGCCCTGGGACAGTTGGGGGAGCTTTCTTT. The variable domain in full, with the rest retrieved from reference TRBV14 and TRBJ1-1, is EAGVTQFPSHSVIEKGQTVTLRCDPISGHDNLYWYRRVMGKEIKFLLHFVKESKQDESGMPNNRFLAERTGGTYSTLKVQPAELEDSGVYFCASSPGTVGGAFFGQGTRLTVV.

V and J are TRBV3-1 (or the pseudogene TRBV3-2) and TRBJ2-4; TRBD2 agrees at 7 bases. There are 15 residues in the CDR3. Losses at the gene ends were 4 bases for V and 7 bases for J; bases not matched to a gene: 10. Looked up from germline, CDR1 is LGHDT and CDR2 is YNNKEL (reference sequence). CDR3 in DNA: TGTGCCAGCAGCCGGAGCGGGGATCCTAGGAACATTCAGTACTTC. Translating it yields CASSRSGDPRNIQYF.

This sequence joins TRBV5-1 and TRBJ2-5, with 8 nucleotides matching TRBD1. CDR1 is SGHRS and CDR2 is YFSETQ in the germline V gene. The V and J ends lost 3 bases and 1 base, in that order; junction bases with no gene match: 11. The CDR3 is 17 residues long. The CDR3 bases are TGCGCCAGCAGCTCCATTACAGGGGGTGGTGTCCAAGAGACCCAGTACTTC. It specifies CASSSITGGGVQETQYF.

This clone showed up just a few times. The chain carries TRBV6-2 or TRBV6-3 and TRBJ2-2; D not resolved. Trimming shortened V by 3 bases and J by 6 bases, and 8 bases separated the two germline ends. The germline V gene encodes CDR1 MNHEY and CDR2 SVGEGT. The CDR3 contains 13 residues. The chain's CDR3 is CASSYLGSGELFF. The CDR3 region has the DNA TGTGCCAGCAGTTATCTCGGGTCCGGGGAGCTGTTTTTT.

The DNA for the CDR3 is TGTGCCAGCAGTTACCGGGACAGCGCATACTACGAGCAGTACTTC. It yields the protein CASSYRDSAYYEQYF. The chain recombines TRBV6-6 with TRBJ2-7; TRBD1 aligns across 7 bases. The CDR3 consists of 15 residues. The V gene end was trimmed by 2 bases and the J gene end by 3 bases; junction bases not matched to a gene: 7. Germline lookup yields CDR1 MNHNY and CDR2 SVGAGI (reference sequence).

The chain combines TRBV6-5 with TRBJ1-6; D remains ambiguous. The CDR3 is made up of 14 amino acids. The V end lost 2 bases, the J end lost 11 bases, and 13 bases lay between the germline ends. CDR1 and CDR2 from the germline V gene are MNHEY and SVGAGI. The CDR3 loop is CASSYVLYSTPLHF. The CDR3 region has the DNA TGTGCCAGCAGTTACGTACTTTATTCGACACCCCTCCACTTT.

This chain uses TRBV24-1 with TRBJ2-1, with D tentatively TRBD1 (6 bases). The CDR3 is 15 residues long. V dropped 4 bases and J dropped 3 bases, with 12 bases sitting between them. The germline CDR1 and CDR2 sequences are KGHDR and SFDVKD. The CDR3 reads CATSDHRVGYNEQFF. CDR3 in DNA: TGTGCCACCAGTGACCACAGGGTGGGCTACAATGAGCAGTTCTTC.

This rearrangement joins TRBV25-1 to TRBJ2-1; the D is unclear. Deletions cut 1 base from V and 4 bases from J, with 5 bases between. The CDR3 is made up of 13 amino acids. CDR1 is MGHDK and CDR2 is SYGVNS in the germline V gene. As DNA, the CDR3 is TGTGCCAGCAGTGAATTACAGTACAATGAGCAGTTCTTC. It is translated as CASSELQYNEQFF.

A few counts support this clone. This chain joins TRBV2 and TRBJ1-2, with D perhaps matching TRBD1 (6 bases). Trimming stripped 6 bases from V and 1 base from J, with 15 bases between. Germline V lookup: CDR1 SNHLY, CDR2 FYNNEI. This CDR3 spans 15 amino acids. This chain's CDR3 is CASSDPRDNNYGYTF. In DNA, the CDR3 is TGTGCCAGCAGCGACCCCCGGGACAATAACTATGGCTACACCTTC.

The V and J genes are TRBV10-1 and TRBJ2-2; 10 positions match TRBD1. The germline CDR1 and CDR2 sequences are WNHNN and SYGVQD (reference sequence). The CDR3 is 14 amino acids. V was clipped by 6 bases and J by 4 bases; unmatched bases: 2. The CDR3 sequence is CASRRTGGTGELFF. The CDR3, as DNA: TGCGCCAGCAGGCGGACAGGGGGCACCGGGGAGCTGTTTTTT.

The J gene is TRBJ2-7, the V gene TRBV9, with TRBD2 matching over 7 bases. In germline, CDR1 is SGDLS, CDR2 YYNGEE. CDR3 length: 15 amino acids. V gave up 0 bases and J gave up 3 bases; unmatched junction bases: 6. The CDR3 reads CASSVGRGTYYEQYF. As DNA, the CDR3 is TGTGCCAGCAGCGTAGGGCGGGGGACCTACTACGAGCAGTACTTC.

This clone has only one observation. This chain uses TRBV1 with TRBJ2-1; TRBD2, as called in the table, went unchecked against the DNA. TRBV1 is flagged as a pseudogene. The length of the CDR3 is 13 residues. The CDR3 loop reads CTSSQDGGAGGFF. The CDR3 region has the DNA TGCACCAGCAGCCAAGACGGGGGGGCCGGTGGGTTCTTC.

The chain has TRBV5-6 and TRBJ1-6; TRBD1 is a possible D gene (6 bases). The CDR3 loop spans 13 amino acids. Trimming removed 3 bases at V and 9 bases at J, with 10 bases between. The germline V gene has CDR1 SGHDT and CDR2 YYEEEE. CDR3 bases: TGTGCCAGCAGCTGGAGGGGGGGTTCACCCCTCCACTTT. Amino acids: CASSWRGGSPLHF. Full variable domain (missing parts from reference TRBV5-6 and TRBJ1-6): DAGVTQSPTHLIKTRGQQVTLRCSPKSGHDTVSWYQQALGQGPQFIFQYYEEEERQRGNFPDRFSGHQFPNYSSELNVNALLLGDSALYLCASSWRGGSPLHFGNGTRLTVT.

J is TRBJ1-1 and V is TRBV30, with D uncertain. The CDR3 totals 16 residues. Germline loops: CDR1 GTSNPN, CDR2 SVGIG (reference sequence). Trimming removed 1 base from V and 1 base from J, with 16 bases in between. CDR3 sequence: CAWSAYSHAGNTEAFF. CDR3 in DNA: TGTGCCTGGAGTGCCTACTCCCACGCGGGGAACACTGAAGCTTTCTTT. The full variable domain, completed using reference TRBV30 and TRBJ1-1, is SQTIHQWPATLVQPVGSPLSLECTVEGTSNPNLYWYRQAAGRGLQLLFYSVGIGQISSEVPQNLSASRPQDRQFILSSKKLLLSDSGFYLCAWSAYSHAGNTEAFFGQGTRLTVV.

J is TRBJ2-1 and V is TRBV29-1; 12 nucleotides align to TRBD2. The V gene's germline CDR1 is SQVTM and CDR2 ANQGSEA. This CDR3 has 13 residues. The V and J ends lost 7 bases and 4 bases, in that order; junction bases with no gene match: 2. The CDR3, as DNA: TGCAGCGCTCTAGCGGGGGGGTACAATGAGCAGTTCTTC. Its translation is CSALAGGYNEQFF.